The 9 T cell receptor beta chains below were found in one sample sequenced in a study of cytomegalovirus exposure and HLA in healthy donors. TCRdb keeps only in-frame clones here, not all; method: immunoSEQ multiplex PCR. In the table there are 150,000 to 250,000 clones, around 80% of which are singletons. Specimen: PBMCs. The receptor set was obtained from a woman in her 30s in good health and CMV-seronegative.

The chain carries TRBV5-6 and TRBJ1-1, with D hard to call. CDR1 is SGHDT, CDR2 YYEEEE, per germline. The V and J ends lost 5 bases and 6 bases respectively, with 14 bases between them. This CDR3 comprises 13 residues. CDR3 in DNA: TGTGCCAGCAGATTACGAGGGAAGCCTGAAGCTTTCTTT. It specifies CASRLRGKPEAFF. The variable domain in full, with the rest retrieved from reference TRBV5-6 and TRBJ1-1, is DAGVTQSPTHLIKTRGQQVTLRCSPKSGHDTVSWYQQALGQGPQFIFQYYEEEERQRGNFPDRFSGHQFPNYSSELNVNALLLGDSALYLCASRLRGKPEAFFGQGTRLTVV.

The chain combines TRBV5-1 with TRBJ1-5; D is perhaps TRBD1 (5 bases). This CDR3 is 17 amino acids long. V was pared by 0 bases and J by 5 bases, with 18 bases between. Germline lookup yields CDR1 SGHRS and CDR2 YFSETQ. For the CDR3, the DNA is TGCGCCAGCAGCTTGGAACCTTCGGGGGGTGGAGATCAGCCCCAGCATTTT. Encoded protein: CASSLEPSGGGDQPQHF.

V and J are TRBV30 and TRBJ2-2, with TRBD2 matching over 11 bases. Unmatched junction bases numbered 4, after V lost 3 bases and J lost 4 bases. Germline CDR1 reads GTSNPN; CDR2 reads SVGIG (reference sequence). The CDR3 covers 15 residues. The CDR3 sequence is CAWRRLAGITGELFF. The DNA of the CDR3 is TGTGCCTGGAGAAGACTAGCGGGAATCACCGGGGAGCTGTTTTTT.

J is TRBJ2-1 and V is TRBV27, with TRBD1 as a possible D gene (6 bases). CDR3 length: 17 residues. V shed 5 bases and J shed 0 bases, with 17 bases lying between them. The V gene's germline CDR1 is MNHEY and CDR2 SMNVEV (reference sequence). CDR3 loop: CASSPPQGWSSYNEQFF. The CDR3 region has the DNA TGTGCCAGCAGTCCACCTCAGGGGTGGAGCTCCTACAATGAGCAGTTCTTC.

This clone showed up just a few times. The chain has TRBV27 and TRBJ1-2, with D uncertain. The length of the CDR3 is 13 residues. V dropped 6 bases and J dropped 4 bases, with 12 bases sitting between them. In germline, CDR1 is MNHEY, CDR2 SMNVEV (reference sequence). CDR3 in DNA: TGTGCCAGCAGCCGTAGTCTATCCTATGGCTACACCTTC. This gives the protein CASSRSLSYGYTF.

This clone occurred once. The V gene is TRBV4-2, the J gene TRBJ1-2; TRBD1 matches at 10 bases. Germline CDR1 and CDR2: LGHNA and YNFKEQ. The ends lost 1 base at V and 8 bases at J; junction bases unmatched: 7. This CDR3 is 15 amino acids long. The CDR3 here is CASSQGTGGLGGYTF. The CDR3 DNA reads TGTGCCAGCAGCCAAGGGACAGGGGGACTAGGGGGCTACACCTTC.

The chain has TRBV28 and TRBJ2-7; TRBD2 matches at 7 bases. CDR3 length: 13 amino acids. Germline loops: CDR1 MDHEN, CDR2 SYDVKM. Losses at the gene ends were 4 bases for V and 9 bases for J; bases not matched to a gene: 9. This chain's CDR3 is CASSSAPPGGQYF. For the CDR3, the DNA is TGTGCCAGCAGTTCCGCACCGCCGGGAGGGCAGTACTTC.

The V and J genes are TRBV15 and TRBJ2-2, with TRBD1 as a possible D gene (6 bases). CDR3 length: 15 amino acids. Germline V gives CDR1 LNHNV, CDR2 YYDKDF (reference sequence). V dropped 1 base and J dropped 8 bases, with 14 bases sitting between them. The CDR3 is CATSRVRGEGGELFF. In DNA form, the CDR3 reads TGTGCCACCAGCAGAGTCAGGGGAGAAGGGGGGGAGCTGTTTTTT. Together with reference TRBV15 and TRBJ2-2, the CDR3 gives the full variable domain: DAMVIQNPRYQVTQFGKPVTLSCSQTLNHNVMYWYQQKSSQAPKLLFHYYDKDFNNEADTPDNFQSRRPNTSFCFLDIRSPGLGDTAMYLCATSRVRGEGGELFFGEGSRLTVL.

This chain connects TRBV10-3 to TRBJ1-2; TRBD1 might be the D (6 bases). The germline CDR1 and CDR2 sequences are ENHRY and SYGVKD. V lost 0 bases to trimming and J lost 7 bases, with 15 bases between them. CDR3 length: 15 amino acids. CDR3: CAISESTGPPGGYTF. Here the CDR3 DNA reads TGTGCCATCAGTGAGTCAACAGGGCCGCCGGGTGGCTACACCTTC.